A selection of T cell receptor beta chains follows, all from one sample in a study of cytomegalovirus exposure and HLA in healthy donors. Clones were read by immunoSEQ multiplex PCR, and TCRdb kept only the in-frame ones, dropping some. This table holds approximately 120,000 clones, approximately 85% found once. The sequencing input was PBMCs. The receptors were gathered from a woman aged 25 to 45 in good health and CMV-seropositive. CDR3s include the opening cysteine and the closing phenylalanine or tryptophan. A D gene is named only where the DNA matches it firmly.

d_gene	v_gene	j_gene	CDR3aa
NA	TRBV13	TRBJ1-6	CASSLGGSSYNSPLHF
NA	TRBV9	TRBJ1-2	CASSVGEGYGYTF
NA	TRBV5-3	TRBJ2-3	CARSPPWGRETDTQYF
NA	TRBV28	TRBJ1-4	CASRSRTAANEKLFF
TRBD2	TRBV11-2	TRBJ2-1	CASSAPGGSLHNEQFF
TRBD2	TRBV19	TRBJ2-1	CASSIWGLGGQGQFF
TRBD2	TRBV18	TRBJ2-1	CASSRTPTSEEQFF
NA	TRBV18	TRBJ1-2	CASSLTGYGYTF
TRBD1	TRBV2	TRBJ1-5	CASSVQGGNQPQHF
TRBD1	TRBV19	TRBJ1-4	CASSTGYRGRYNEKLFF
TRBD1	TRBV5-1	TRBJ1-2	CASSLRDRGLYGYTF
NA	TRBV25-1	TRBJ1-1	CASSLGGRGPLNTEAFF
NA	TRBV25-1	TRBJ1-1	CASSEQLTPNTEAFF
TRBD1	TRBV7-9	TRBJ1-3	CASSLEGDSTIYF
TRBD1	TRBV27	TRBJ1-1	CASSLAGTGNTEAFF
TRBD2	TRBV5-1	TRBJ2-5	CASSPTGLAGGETQYF
TRBD2	TRBV7-9	TRBJ2-1	CASSFLRLAGYNEQFF
NA	TRBV5-4	TRBJ1-2	CASRSWQGSGEGYTF
TRBD1	TRBV5-6	TRBJ1-2	CASSLVGTELANYGYTF
TRBD1	TRBV7-9	TRBJ1-1	CASSSNQGAQLRTEAFF
TRBD1	TRBV4-1	TRBJ2-3	CASSLSGQGSTDTQYF
NA	TRBV6-1	TRBJ2-1	CASSRDTQYNEQFF
NA	TRBV30	TRBJ2-1	CACSPGQGVINEQFF
NA	TRBV5-1	TRBJ2-7	CASRNSQSSYEQYF
NA	TRBV5-1	TRBJ2-3	CASSSLPGEDTQYF
TRBD1	TRBV7-2	TRBJ1-1	CASSLGQVNTEAFF
NA	TRBV6-1	NA	CASSERVSAYEQYF
TRBD1	TRBV9	TRBJ2-7	CASSASGTGGVDF
TRBD1	TRBV28	TRBJ2-5	CASRGQGETQYF
TRBD2	TRBV4-2	TRBJ2-3	CASSQEYRTSGGSDTQYF
NA	TRBV7-3	TRBJ1-1	CASSSHGDTEAFF
TRBD1	TRBV6-6	TRBJ1-2	CASSSPDRGEGYGYTF
NA	TRBV7-9	TRBJ1-3	CASSLAGVSGNTIYF
NA	TRBV5-6	TRBJ2-5	CASSFRASQETQYF
TRBD1	TRBV6-1	TRBJ1-1	CASSEEGWYRGHTEAFF
TRBD2	TRBV29-1	TRBJ2-5	CSVGGASGGSPETQYF
TRBD2	TRBV5-6	TRBJ2-7	CASSFGTSGKQYF
NA	TRBV10-1	TRBJ2-1	CASSETTPAGYNEQFF
NA	TRBV28	TRBJ1-4	CASSLLQGRGGGEKLFF
TRBD2	TRBV30	NA	CAWSGLAPPLEQYF
NA	TRBV18	TRBJ1-1	CASSPGATGNTEAFF
NA	TRBV7-9	TRBJ1-2	CSSDKHNYGYTF
NA	TRBV5-6	TRBJ2-7	CASSSRGLTYEQYF
NA	TRBV7-3	TRBJ1-2	CASSPSPGVYGYTF
NA	TRBV7-9	TRBJ1-2	CASSLAGRDYTF
NA	TRBV2	TRBJ1-5	CASTGSGGGQPQHF
TRBD2	TRBV19	TRBJ2-3	CASSSRTSGTDTQYF
TRBD2	TRBV27	NA	CASSFGTSTEQYF
TRBD2	TRBV5-1	TRBJ2-5	CASSLGDYGAETQYF
TRBD2	TRBV28	TRBJ2-1	CASSWIAGGVNEQFF
TRBD1	TRBV28	TRBJ2-7	CASSPYVGGGDEQYF
NA	TRBV9	TRBJ1-3	CASSDGGGSSGNTIYF
NA	TRBV9	TRBJ1-1	CASSDGLPRDGEAFF
NA	TRBV27	TRBJ2-7	CASSLATGNYEQYF
TRBD1	TRBV19	TRBJ2-3	CASSEQGTLTDTQYF